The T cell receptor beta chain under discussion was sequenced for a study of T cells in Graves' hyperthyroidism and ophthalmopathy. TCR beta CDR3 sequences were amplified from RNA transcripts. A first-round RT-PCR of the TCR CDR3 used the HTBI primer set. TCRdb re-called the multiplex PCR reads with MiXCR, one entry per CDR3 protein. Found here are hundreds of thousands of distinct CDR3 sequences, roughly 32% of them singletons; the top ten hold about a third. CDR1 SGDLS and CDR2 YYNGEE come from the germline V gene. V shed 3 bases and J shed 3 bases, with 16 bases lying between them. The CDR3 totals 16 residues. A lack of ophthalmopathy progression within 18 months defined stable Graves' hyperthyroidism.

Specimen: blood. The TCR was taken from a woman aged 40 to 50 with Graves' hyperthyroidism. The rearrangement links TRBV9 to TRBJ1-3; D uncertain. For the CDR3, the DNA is TGTGCCAGCAGCGGACGACGGGTGGGAGATGGAAACACCATATATTTT. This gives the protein CASSGRRVGDGNTIYF.